Reported below is one T cell receptor (beta chain). The data belong to a study of blood T cell repertoires in COVID-19. Study details: Sites in the United States, Italy and Spain provided acute and convalescent COVID-19 samples. PBMCs, B-cell-depleted T cells, or T cells were the source of the cDNA or gDNA that made up the material.

In the original workflow: Researchers report that nucleated cell counts were estimated from reference gene primer amplification. Generated by immunoSEQ multiplex PCR, the TCRdb table keeps only in-frame clones and is missing some. That table supplies the V and J calls and clone size; D and trimming were determined from the DNA. Among over 110,000 clones listed, 65% to 90% were seen once. This CDR3 region has 16 residues. Germline V CDR1 and CDR2: LGHNA, YSLEER. Trimming removed 3 bases from V and 4 bases from J; junction bases left unmatched: 8. This clonotype originated in a man in his fifties or sixties with active or convalescent COVID-19. The sample comprised peripheral blood. The chain recombines TRBV4-3 with TRBJ2-5, with 10 bases that match TRBD2. The CDR3 reads CASSQKAGGGGETQYF. CDR3 coding DNA: TGCGCCAGCAGCCAGAAAGCGGGAGGGGGAGGAGAGACCCAGTACTTC.